The T cell receptor (beta chain) described here comes from a study of monozygotic twins with inflammatory bowel disease. For this clonotype: Its target is unknown.

TCRdb reprocessed the 5' RACE reads; each CDR3 protein has one entry and no DNA is given. This table holds roughly 200,000 distinct CDR3 sequences. Whole-study findings and limits: Healthy co-twins, by inverse Simpson, had higher TCRbeta diversity than their siblings with IBD.

The CDR3 totals 14 residues. Germline-derived CDR1 and CDR2 are MGHRA and YSYEKL. This chain joins TRBV4-1 and TRBJ1-4; TCRdb picks TRBD1, but there is no DNA to check that call. Sequenced input: blood. The sequence derives from a human donor with ulcerative colitis or Crohn's disease, or a healthy co-twin of an affected twin (not recorded which). CDR3 region: CASSQTDPGEKLFF.